What follows are 9 T cell receptor beta chains derived from one specimen sequenced in a study of T cells expressing NK-cell markers. TCRdb re-called the 5' RACE reads and gives one entry per CDR3 protein, without DNA. Recorded for this sample: 140,000 or so distinct CDR3 sequences. Sequenced input: blood T cells: a sorted CD56 or NKG2C T cell subset, CD4+ or CD8+ T cells, or bulk PBMC T cells (not recorded which). The source of these receptors is a man aged 18-30 years in good health.

The chain's CDR3 is CASSRGLASEQFF. The chain links TRBV5-5 to TRBJ2-1; no DNA is available, so the TRBD2 call from TCRdb remains unchecked. Per the germline V gene, CDR1 is SGHKS and CDR2 is YYEKEE (reference sequence). CDR3 length equals 13 residues.

The CDR3 region is CAWRTSGANQPQHF. This sequence joins TRBV30 and TRBJ1-5; the TCRdb call, TRBD1, lacks DNA for checking. There are 14 residues in the CDR3. The germline V gene encodes CDR1 GTSNPN and CDR2 SVGIG (reference sequence).

The chain combines TRBV5-1 with TRBJ2-2; TCRdb calls TRBD1, which cannot be checked without DNA. CDR3 size: 15 residues. From germline, CDR1 is SGHRS and CDR2 YFSETQ. The CDR3: CASSTRQGATGELFF.

The chain combines TRBV19 with TRBJ2-1; TCRdb's D gene call, TRBD1, goes unchecked for lack of DNA. The germline CDR1 and CDR2 sequences are LNHDA and SQIVND (reference sequence). The length of the CDR3 is 15 residues. CDR3 region: CASSQGSGPYNEQFF.

The CDR3 protein is CSARDYKLANTGELFF. The chain uses TRBV20-1 and TRBJ2-2. This CDR3 contains 16 residues. Germline CDR1 is DFQATT and CDR2 is SNEGSKA (reference sequence).

V and J are TRBV5-1 and TRBJ2-1. This CDR3 comprises 13 residues. CDR1 is SGHRS and CDR2 is YFSETQ in the germline V gene. CDR3 residues: CASASANDNEQFF.

V usage is TRBV27 and J usage is TRBJ2-3; TCRdb reports TRBD2, a call that lacks DNA to check it against. Germline CDR1 and CDR2: MNHEY and SMNVEV (reference sequence). The CDR3 has 18 residues. CDR3 residues: CASSTVAGGSPPTDTQYF.

This chain joins TRBV11-1 and TRBJ2-6; the D gene TCRdb calls, TRBD2, cannot be checked with no DNA. The CDR3 runs to 18 residues. Per germline, CDR1 SGHAT and CDR2 FQDESV (reference sequence). CDR3 sequence reads: CASSFIAGETSGANVLTF.

The chain combines TRBV5-5 with TRBJ1-2; TCRdb reports TRBD1, a call that lacks DNA to check it against. Per the germline V gene, CDR1 is SGHKS and CDR2 is YYEKEE (reference sequence). CDR3 size: 15 residues. The CDR3 loop reads CASSLVRETKGGYTF.